Below, one T cell receptor beta chain is given with its context. Per the authors' pipeline: It was from reference gene primer amplification that nucleated cell counts were estimated. Measured with immunoSEQ multiplex PCR; TCRdb has only the in-frame clones, and not every one. V, J and clone size were drawn from that table, and D and trimming were deduced from the DNA. The sample has tens of thousands of clones; around 90% are singletons. These data belong to a study of blood T cell repertoires in COVID-19. Whole-study context: The samples span acute and convalescent COVID-19 from the United States, Italy and Spain. Sources were T cells, B-cell-depleted T cells, or PBMCs; the material itself was cDNA or gDNA.

Material for sequencing was peripheral blood. The clonotype was recovered from a human donor with active COVID-19. The donor label of this sample is uncertain.

CDR3 nucleotides: TGTGCCAGCAGCGTCTTAGACACCGGGGAGCTGTTTTTT. This codes for CASSVLDTGELFF. The chain links TRBV14 to TRBJ2-2, with D uncertain. The CDR3 covers 13 residues. Germline CDR1 SGHDN, CDR2 FVKESK. Trimming took off 5 bases at V and 3 bases at J, with 7 bases between the two ends.